This T cell receptor beta chain derives from a study of CD8 T cells in ankylosing spondylitis. Trimming took 3 bases from V and 3 from J; bases not matched to a gene: 6. This CDR3 is built from 15 residues. Per the germline V gene, CDR1 is SGDLS and CDR2 is YYNGEE. Library preparation for TCR beta used quantitative 5'-RACE with molecular barcodes. TCRdb processed the 5' RACE reads anew with MiXCR; each CDR3 protein has one entry. This repertoire shows some 220,000 distinct CDR3 sequences, around 6.6% found once; its top ten account for 13% to 15%. This clonotype has at least ten counts. Its antigen is unidentified. Study results and caveats: The study identified a TCR beta motif of under ten highly homologous variants that appeared characteristic of ankylosing spondylitis blood. The clones that were linked to disease were reported to be significantly enriched in matched synovial fluid samples from ankylosing spondylitis patients.

This rearrangement joins TRBV9 to TRBJ2-3, with 8 bases matching TRBD1. This receptor was identified in a male donor with ankylosing spondylitis. Sequenced material: blood, either unsorted or a sorted T cell fraction (not recorded which). CDR3 residues: CASSARQGMTDTQYF. The DNA of the CDR3 is TGTGCCAGCAGCGCCCGACAGGGGATGACAGATACGCAGTATTTT.